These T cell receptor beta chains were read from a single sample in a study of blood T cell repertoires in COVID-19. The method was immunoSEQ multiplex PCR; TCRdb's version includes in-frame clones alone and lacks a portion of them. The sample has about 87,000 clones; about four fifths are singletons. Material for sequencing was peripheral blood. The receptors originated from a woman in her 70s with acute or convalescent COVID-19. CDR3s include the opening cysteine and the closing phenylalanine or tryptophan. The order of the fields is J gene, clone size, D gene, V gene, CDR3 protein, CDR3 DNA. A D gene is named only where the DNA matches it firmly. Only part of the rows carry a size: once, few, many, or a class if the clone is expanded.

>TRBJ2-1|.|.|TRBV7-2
CASSLARSVNEQFF
TGTGCCAGCAGCTTAGCGCGGTCGGTCAATGAGCAGTTCTTC
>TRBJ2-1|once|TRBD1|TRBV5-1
CASSGTGVSSYNEQFF
TGCGCCAGCAGCGGAACAGGGGTCAGCTCCTACAATGAGCAGTTCTTC
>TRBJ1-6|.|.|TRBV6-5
CASSTSGVYNSPLHF
TGTGCCAGCAGTACCTCAGGGGTTTATAATTCACCCCTCCACTTT
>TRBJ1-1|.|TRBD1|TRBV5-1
CASSSGQGGTEAFF
TGCGCCAGCAGCTCAGGACAGGGAGGTACTGAAGCTTTCTTT
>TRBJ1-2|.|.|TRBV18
CASSPPGAYGYTF
TGTGCCAGCTCACCACCGGGAGCCTATGGCTACACCTTC
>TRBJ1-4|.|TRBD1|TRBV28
CASQDRENEKLFF
TGTGCCAGCCAGGACAGGGAAAATGAAAAACTGTTTTTT
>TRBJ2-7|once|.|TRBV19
CASTTGTLHEQYF
TGTGCCAGTACCACCGGGACACTCCACGAGCAGTACTTC
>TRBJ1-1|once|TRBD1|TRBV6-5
CASSYSYRGNTEAFF
TGTGCCAGCAGTTACTCTTACAGGGGGAACACTGAAGCTTTCTTT
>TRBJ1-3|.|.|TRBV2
CASSPSQYSGNTIYF
TGTGCCAGCAGTCCCTCCCAGTACTCTGGAAACACCATATATTTT
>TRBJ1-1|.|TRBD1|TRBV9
CASSEGTGDYTEAFF
TGTGCCAGCAGCGAAGGGACAGGGGATTACACTGAAGCTTTCTTT
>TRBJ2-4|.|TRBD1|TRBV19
CASSPRTGPQNIQYF
TGTGCCAGTAGCCCCAGGACAGGGCCCCAAAACATTCAGTACTTC
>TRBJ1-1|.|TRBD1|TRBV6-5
CASLQGNMNTEAFF
TGTGCCAGCCTACAGGGGAACATGAACACTGAAGCTTTCTTT
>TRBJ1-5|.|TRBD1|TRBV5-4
CASSFNRQGGRNQPQHF
TGTGCCAGCAGCTTCAACCGACAGGGCGGTCGTAATCAGCCCCAGCATTTT
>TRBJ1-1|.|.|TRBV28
CASSLASFHLRDTEAFF
TGTGCCAGCAGTTTAGCCAGCTTCCATCTGAGGGACACTGAAGCTTTCTTT
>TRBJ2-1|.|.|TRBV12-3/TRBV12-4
CASNRGSYNEQFF
TGTGCCAGCAATCGCGGCTCCTACAATGAGCAGTTCTTC
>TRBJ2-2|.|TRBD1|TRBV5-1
CASSFSGTGSSGELFF
TGCGCCAGCAGCTTCTCCGGGACAGGGAGCTCCGGGGAGCTGTTTTTT
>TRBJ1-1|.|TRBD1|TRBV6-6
CASSAPGQEAFF
TGTGCCAGCAGTGCCCCGGGACAGGAAGCTTTCTTT
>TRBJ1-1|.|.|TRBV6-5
CASSSPVLHTEAFF
TGTGCCAGCAGTTCTCCGGTGCTCCACACTGAAGCTTTCTTT
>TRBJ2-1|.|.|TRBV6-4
CASSKSQGIGDEQFF
TGTGCCAGCAGTAAATCGCAGGGGATTGGGGATGAGCAGTTCTTC
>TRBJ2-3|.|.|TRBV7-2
CASSFAGSVDTQYF
TGTGCCAGCAGCTTCGCAGGGTCAGTAGATACGCAGTATTTT